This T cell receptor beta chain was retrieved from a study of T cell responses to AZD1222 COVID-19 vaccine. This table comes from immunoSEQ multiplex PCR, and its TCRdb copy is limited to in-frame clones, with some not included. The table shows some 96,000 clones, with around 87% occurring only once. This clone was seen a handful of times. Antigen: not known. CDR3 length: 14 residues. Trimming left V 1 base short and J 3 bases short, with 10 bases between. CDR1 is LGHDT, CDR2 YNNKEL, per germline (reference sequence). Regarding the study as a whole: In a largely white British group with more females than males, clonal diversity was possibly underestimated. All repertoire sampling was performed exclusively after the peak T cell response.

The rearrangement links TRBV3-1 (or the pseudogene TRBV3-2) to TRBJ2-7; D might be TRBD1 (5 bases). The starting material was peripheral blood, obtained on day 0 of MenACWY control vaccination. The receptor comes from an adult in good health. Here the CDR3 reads CASSQGGNLYEQYF. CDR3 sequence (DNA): TGTGCCAGCAGCCAAGGGGGCAACCTCTACGAGCAGTACTTC.